Presented here are 9 T cell receptor beta chains from one specimen sequenced in a study of regulatory T cells in long-lasting Graves disease. Investigators prepared the TCR beta libraries by applying iRepertoire HTBI primers and Arm-PCR of CDR3 regions. TCRdb called the multiplex PCR reads again in MiXCR, with one record for every CDR3 protein. The sample has roughly 500,000 distinct CDR3 sequences; roughly 13% are singletons. Time point indicated: newly diagnosed GD, antithyroid drugs for less than 3 months. There was RNA extracted from PBMCs, and the TCR library was made from it. The sample was also linked to a second study, of T cells in Graves' hyperthyroidism and ophthalmopathy.

Specimen: peripheral blood mononuclear cells (PBMCs), collected at new diagnosis, from a patient treated with antithyroid drugs. Receptors originate from a man aged 25 to 45 with Graves disease.

This clonotype was counted a few times. The chain links TRBV9 to TRBJ2-3; D unresolved. The germline gives CDR1 SGDLS, CDR2 YYNGEE. The CDR3 extends over 15 amino acids. V was cut by 7 bases and J by 0 bases, with 15 bases left in between. This chain's CDR3 is CASSPTFYSTDTQYF. The DNA of the CDR3 is TGTGCCAGCTCACCTACGTTCTACAGCACAGATACGCAGTATTTT.

In its sample, this clonotype was seen many times. V and J are TRBV11-2 and TRBJ2-5; D remains unclear. V was trimmed by 5 bases and J by 7 bases, leaving 8 bases between them. The CDR3 runs to 11 residues. Germline CDR1 is SGHAT and CDR2 is FQNNGV. Written as DNA, the CDR3 is TGTGCCAGCAGCCCGGCTTTGACCCAGTACTTC. Its translation: CASSPALTQYF.

V is TRBV5-5 and J is TRBJ2-2; 10 bases map to TRBD2. This CDR3 region has 15 residues. V lost 1 base and J lost 4; bases outside the gene matches: 1. Germline V gene data show CDR1 as SGHKS and CDR2 as YYEKEE (reference sequence). In nucleotides, the CDR3 is TGTGCCAGCAGCTTGCCTAGCGGGAGCACCGGGGAGCTGTTTTTT. Translation: CASSLPSGSTGELFF.

This clonotype was recorded many times. The chain links TRBV6-5 to TRBJ2-3; D perhaps matches TRBD2 (6 bases). V dropped 2 bases and J dropped 2 bases, with 17 bases sitting between them. The V gene's germline CDR1 is MNHEY and CDR2 SVGAGI. The CDR3 loop spans 17 amino acids. The CDR3 nucleotides are TGTGCCAGCAGTTACCCGTCGGGACTTTCTGACACAGATACGCAGTATTTT. It specifies CASSYPSGLSDTDTQYF.

A note on this clonotype: A much larger clone sits a single nucleotide away, making a read error possible. The chain uses TRBV2 and TRBJ1-1, with D possibly being TRBD1 (5 bases). Germline assignment: CDR1 SNHLY and CDR2 FYNNEI. CDR3 length: 13 residues. The CDR3 DNA reads as TGTGCCAGTGTAGGGCAGGGAGCCACTGGAGCTTTCTTT. This translates into CASVGQGATGAFF.

This clonotype was seen at least ten times. The chain links TRBV11-1 to TRBJ2-5; 8 bases map to TRBD2. The CDR3 length is 16 residues. J lost 1 base, V lost 7 bases, and 11 bases had no gene match. Germline assignment: CDR1 SGHAT and CDR2 FQDESV (reference sequence). CDR3 amino acids: CASISSGRNLQETQYF. As DNA, the CDR3 is TGTGCCAGCATTTCCAGCGGGAGAAACCTCCAAGAGACCCAGTACTTC.

This clonotype turned up a few times. This chain connects TRBV20-1 to TRBJ1-5; TRBD1 matches at 7 bases. V lost 2 bases and J lost 2; bases outside the gene matches: 6. This CDR3 spans 15 amino acids. The germline V gene encodes CDR1 DFQATT and CDR2 SNEGSKA (reference sequence). CDR3 amino acids: CSARLDGQGNQPQHF. In DNA form, the CDR3 reads TGCAGTGCTAGATTAGACGGACAGGGCAATCAGCCCCAGCATTTT.

This clonotype was seen at least ten times. J is TRBJ2-2 and V is TRBV5-5, with no clear D. CDR1 and CDR2 from the germline V gene are SGHKS and YYEKEE (reference sequence). V was cut by 2 bases and J by 2 bases, with 4 bases left in between. The CDR3 has 13 amino acids. In DNA form, the CDR3 reads TGTGCCAGCAGCTTCCACAACACCGGGGAGCTGTTTTTT. As protein: CASSFHNTGELFF.

This clonotype has only a few counts. A read error is the likely source, as a far larger clone sits one nucleotide away. The chain uses TRBV7-2 and TRBJ2-1, with a tentative D call TRBD2 (6 bases). The germline V gene encodes CDR1 SGHTA and CDR2 FQGNSA. Trimming pared 1 base from V and 3 bases from J, leaving 10 bases between. CDR3 size: 15 residues. The CDR3, as DNA: TGTGCCAGCAGCTTAGGGGGAGGAGTCTACAATGAGCAGTTCTTC. This codes for CASSLGGGVYNEQFF.